These 15 T cell receptor beta chains were all obtained from the same sample, sequenced in a study of control samples from healthy donors and cancer patients. The assay was immunoSEQ multiplex PCR, and TCRdb's table has in-frame clones only and misses some. The sample lists approximately 150,000 clones, 94% occurring once. Material: blood. These receptors all come from a young woman in good health.

This CDR3 reads CASSLLGGAFAEAFF. DNA of the CDR3: TGTGCCAGCAGCTTGTTAGGAGGCGCATTCGCTGAAGCTTTCTTT. This chain connects TRBV7-9 to TRBJ1-1; D is undetermined. The CDR3 length is 15 residues. The V end was cut by 3 bases, the J end by 6 bases, with 17 bases between. Germline V gene sequence: CDR1 SEHNR, CDR2 FQNEAQ (reference sequence).

The chain employs TRBV4-2 and TRBJ2-4; the match to TRBD2 covers 11 bases. This CDR3 is built from 20 residues. Germline values: CDR1 LGHNA, CDR2 YNFKEQ. Trimming cost V 0 bases and J 8 bases; bases outside gene matches: 18. CDR3 nucleotides: TGTGCCAGCAGCCAAGATCACTCTTCAGCCATAGCGGGGGGGCAGTACATTCAGTACTTC. It yields the protein CASSQDHSSAIAGGQYIQYF.

The chain is built from TRBV7-2 and TRBJ1-5; D might be TRBD1 (5 bases). Germline loops: CDR1 SGHTA, CDR2 FQGNSA. Trimming stripped 4 bases from V and 0 bases from J, with 13 bases between. The CDR3 runs to 16 residues. Here the CDR3 reads CASSSGPPYSNQPQHF. As DNA, the CDR3 is TGTGCCAGCAGCTCGGGGCCGCCTTATAGCAATCAGCCCCAGCATTTT.

The gene calls are TRBV20-1 and TRBJ1-4, with 8 positions matching TRBD1. V dropped 3 bases and J dropped 4; count of bases not matched to a gene: 7. This CDR3 contains 15 residues. CDR1 is DFQATT, CDR2 SNEGSKA, per germline (reference sequence). CDR3 in amino acids: CSASGEGQDNEKLFF. The CDR3 coding sequence is TGCAGTGCTAGTGGGGAGGGACAGGATAATGAAAAACTGTTTTTT.

V is TRBV6-5 and J is TRBJ1-5; D is ambiguous. CDR1 and CDR2 from the germline V gene are MNHEY and SVGAGI. V was cut by 6 bases and J by 3 bases, with 15 bases left in between. The CDR3 runs 15 residues. The chain's CDR3 is CASSPTPQHNQPQHF. For the CDR3, the DNA is TGTGCCAGCAGCCCAACCCCACAGCACAATCAGCCCCAGCATTTT.

The gene calls are TRBV13 and TRBJ1-3; no firm D call. V lost 1 base and J 0 bases, leaving 10 bases between the germline ends. Germline loops: CDR1 PRHDT, CDR2 FYEKMQ (reference sequence). CDR3 length: 16 amino acids. CDR3 bases: TGTGCCAGCAGCTTAGTTGGGGTATTCTCTGGAAACACCATATATTTT. It specifies CASSLVGVFSGNTIYF. The variable domain in full, completed from reference TRBV13 and TRBJ1-3, reads AAGVIQSPRHLIKEKRETATLKCYPIPRHDTVYWYQQGPGQDPQFLISFYEKMQSDKGSIPDRFSAQQFSDYHSELNMSSLELGDSALYFCASSLVGVFSGNTIYFGEGSWLTVV.

This chain uses TRBV24-1 with TRBJ2-3, with D maybe TRBD2 (6 bases). Germline lookup yields CDR1 KGHDR and CDR2 SFDVKD. This CDR3 is built from 16 residues. The V end lost 4 bases, the J end lost 2 bases, and 15 bases lay between the germline ends. CDR3 bases: TGTGCCACCAGTGACCCAACCCCTAGCGCCACAGATACGCAGTATTTT. Residues: CATSDPTPSATDTQYF.

J is TRBJ2-6 and V is TRBV10-3, with D perhaps being TRBD1 or TRBD2 (5 bases each). Germline V CDR1 and CDR2: ENHRY, SYGVKD. Trimming stripped 8 bases from V and 13 bases from J, with 18 bases between. The CDR3 loop spans 13 amino acids. CDR3 residues: CAIGTRDRHVLTF. CDR3 DNA sequence: TGTGCCATCGGGACCCGGGACCGACATGTCCTGACTTTC.

The gene calls are TRBV5-1 and TRBJ2-2; D gene unclear. Germline CDR1 reads SGHRS; CDR2 reads YFSETQ. This CDR3 is built from 14 residues. V shed 4 bases and J shed 1 base, with 8 bases lying between them. The CDR3: CASSTERNTGELFF. CDR3 DNA: TGCGCCAGCAGCACGGAGAGGAACACCGGGGAGCTGTTTTTT.

This chain joins TRBV9 and TRBJ2-2, with TRBD2 matching over 9 bases. CDR3 length: 18 amino acids. Germline values: CDR1 SGDLS, CDR2 YYNGEE. V trimming: 4 bases; J trimming: 0 bases; junction bases outside the gene matches: 10. The CDR3 DNA is TGTGCCAGCAGCTCAGGGACTAGCAGTTCCACGAACACCGGGGAGCTGTTTTTT. Its translation is CASSSGTSSSTNTGELFF.

The rearrangement links TRBV6-4 to TRBJ1-2, with D possibly TRBD1 on 5 matching bases. CDR1 and CDR2 from the germline V gene are MRHNA and SNTAGT. Trimming left V 7 bases short and J 2 bases short, with 26 bases between. The CDR3 loop spans 18 amino acids. In nucleotides, the CDR3 is TGTGCCAGCACCTCGGGGGTCCTCTTGCCTAGATACAACTATGGCTACACCTTC. This gives the protein CASTSGVLLPRYNYGYTF.

In DNA, the CDR3 is TGTGCCAGCAGCAAGATTACGGACAGGGTCAGTGGCTACACCTTC. It yields the protein CASSKITDRVSGYTF. The V call is TRBV4-2, the J call TRBJ1-2, with 8 bases aligning to TRBD1. Trimming removed 5 bases from V and 7 bases from J; junction bases left unmatched: 12. There are 15 residues in the CDR3. The germline CDR1 and CDR2 sequences are LGHNA and YNFKEQ.

The chain carries TRBV9 and TRBJ2-5; TRBD2 is a possible D gene (7 bases). V was pared by 0 bases and J by 4 bases, with 19 bases between. Looked up from germline, CDR1 is SGDLS and CDR2 is YYNGEE. This CDR3 has 17 amino acids. CDR3 sequence reads: CASSVEGGGSGRETQYF. The DNA for the CDR3 is TGTGCCAGCAGCGTAGAGGGGGGCGGGAGTGGTCGAGAGACCCAGTACTTC.

This clone came up once. The V call is TRBV18, the J call TRBJ2-5; no clear D gene. The ends were cut back, 0 bases at V and 5 bases at J, with 7 bases in the middle. The V gene's germline CDR1 is KGHSH and CDR2 LQKENI. This CDR3 has 13 residues. The DNA of the CDR3 is TGTGCCAGCTCACCACCGGCGCGGGAGACCCAGTACTTC. It is translated as CASSPPARETQYF.

The J gene is TRBJ1-2, the V gene TRBV19; D remains ambiguous. Germline loops: CDR1 LNHDA, CDR2 SQIVND (reference sequence). This CDR3 is 14 amino acids long. V dropped 0 bases and J dropped 0 bases, with 5 bases sitting between them. The CDR3 loop is CASSIEATNYGYTF. CDR3 sequence (DNA): TGTGCCAGTAGTATAGAGGCAACTAACTATGGCTACACCTTC.